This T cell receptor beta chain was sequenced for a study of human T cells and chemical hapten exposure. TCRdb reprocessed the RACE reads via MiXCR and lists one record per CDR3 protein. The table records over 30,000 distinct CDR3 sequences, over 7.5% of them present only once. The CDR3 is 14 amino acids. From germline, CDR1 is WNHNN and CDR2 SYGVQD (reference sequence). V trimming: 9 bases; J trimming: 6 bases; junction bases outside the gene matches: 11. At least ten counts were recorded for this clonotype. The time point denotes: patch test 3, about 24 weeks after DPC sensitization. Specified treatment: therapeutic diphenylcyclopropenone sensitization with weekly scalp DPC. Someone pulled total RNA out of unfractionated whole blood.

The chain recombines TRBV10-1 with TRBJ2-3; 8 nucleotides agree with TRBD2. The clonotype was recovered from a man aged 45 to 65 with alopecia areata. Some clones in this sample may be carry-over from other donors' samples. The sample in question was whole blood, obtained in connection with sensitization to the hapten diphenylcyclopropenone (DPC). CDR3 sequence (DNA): TGCGCCAGTTCAGCGGGAGAACCCATTGATACGCAGTATTTT. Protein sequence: CASSAGEPIDTQYF.